What follows are 6 T cell receptor beta chains derived from one specimen sequenced in a study of somatic mutations in cytotoxic T cells in rheumatoid arthritis. Repertoires were generated with immunoSEQ multiplex PCR, while TCRdb's copy carries only in-frame clones and drops some. The data hold 10,000 to 12,000 clones, with about 84% observed a single time. Sequenced material: CD8+ T cells sorted from blood. These receptor sequences come from an adult with rheumatoid arthritis.

This chain links TRBV7-9 with TRBJ1-3; D is ambiguous. V was cut by 5 bases and J by 0 bases, with 14 bases left in between. The CDR3 loop spans 16 amino acids. The germline gives CDR1 SEHNR, CDR2 FQNEAQ (reference sequence). This CDR3 reads CASSPIEFPSGNTIYF. CDR3 nucleotide sequence: TGTGCCAGCAGCCCCATAGAGTTCCCCTCTGGAAACACCATATATTTT.

The genes are TRBV7-3 and TRBJ1-1, with D possibly being TRBD1 (5 bases). The CDR3 is 13 residues long. V dropped 3 bases and J dropped 6 bases, with 11 bases sitting between them. Germline V lookup: CDR1 SGHTA, CDR2 FQGTGA. CDR3 coding DNA: TGTGCCAGCAGCTTCTTGGGGGGGTCTGAAGCTTTCTTT. Its protein product is CASSFLGGSEAFF.

V usage is TRBV2 and J usage is TRBJ2-7; possibly TRBD2 for D (7 bases). The V end was cut by 3 bases, the J end by 2 bases, with 17 bases between. The CDR3 totals 16 residues. The germline V gene encodes CDR1 SNHLY and CDR2 FYNNEI. This CDR3 reads CASSDSFGGATYEQYF. The DNA for the CDR3 is TGTGCCAGCAGTGATTCTTTTGGGGGGGCGACCTACGAGCAGTACTTC.

V and J are TRBV2 and TRBJ2-7; D remains ambiguous. The CDR3 is made up of 12 amino acids. V was pared by 6 bases and J by 2 bases, with 8 bases between. Germline CDR1 SNHLY, CDR2 FYNNEI. The CDR3 protein is CASRDGPYEQYF. Here the CDR3 DNA reads TGTGCCAGCAGGGACGGCCCCTACGAGCAGTACTTC.

The genes are TRBV9 and TRBJ2-7, with D perhaps TRBD2 (5 bases). Germline V gives CDR1 SGDLS, CDR2 YYNGEE. This CDR3 comprises 14 residues. Trimming removed 4 bases at V and 2 bases at J, with 13 bases between. The CDR3 is CASSPEDGTYEQYF. The CDR3 bases are TGTGCCAGCAGCCCAGAGGACGGGACCTACGAGCAGTACTTC.

This clone was counted a few times. The rearrangement links TRBV10-3 to TRBJ1-2, with unresolved D. Germline CDR1 ENHRY, CDR2 SYGVKD. With 3 bases removed from V and 6 bases from J, the gap between germline ends came to 14 bases. CDR3 size: 14 residues. This CDR3 is CAISDGQIVDGYTF. The DNA for the CDR3 is TGTGCCATCAGTGACGGCCAAATCGTGGATGGCTACACCTTC.